The clone carrying this TCR beta chain was seen a handful of times. What it recognizes is unknown. Runs used v3.0 of the immunoSEQ assay and were done at survey level. This table comes from immunoSEQ multiplex PCR, and its TCRdb copy is limited to in-frame clones, with some not included. Of 30,000 to 40,000 clones listed, almost 85% were seen once; the top ten hold about 4.4%. CDR3 length equals 13 residues. Looked up from germline, CDR1 is LNHNV and CDR2 is YYDKDF (reference sequence). V was shortened by 8 bases and J by 0 bases, with 8 bases between the two germline ends. The entry originates in a study of long-term antiretroviral therapy in people with HIV. Study-wide results and caveats: Older ART regimens may have been in use when blood was drawn between the mid-2000s and the late 2010s. Clonal expansions arising prior to ART prevailed in the repertoire at every time point.

V and J are TRBV15 and TRBJ1-5; D gene unclear. The sample in question was unsorted PBMCs, obtained roughly 3.3 years after starting antiretroviral therapy. This TCR was sampled from a man between 18 and 29 years old with HIV. DNA of the CDR3: TGTGCCACCCGGGAGAATAGCAATCAGCCCCAGCATTTT. This translates into CATRENSNQPQHF.